This record concerns one T cell receptor beta chain sequence. The antigen is not known. This sample is part of a study of human T cells and chemical hapten exposure. Study results and limitations: PT1 expanded TCR counts correlated positively with patch test score.

Noted time point: patch test 2, 6 weeks after DPC sensitization. Treatment noted: therapeutic diphenylcyclopropenone sensitization with weekly scalp DPC. TCRdb re-analysed the RACE reads in MiXCR, keeping a single row per CDR3 protein. The repertoire includes approximately 110,000 distinct CDR3 sequences, 9% to 9.5% of them detected once, and approximately 3% sits in the top ten. The clonotype was recovered from a woman aged 40 to 50 with alopecia areata. Some clones in this sample may be carry-over from other donors' samples. The sequencing used whole blood, collected in connection with sensitization to the hapten diphenylcyclopropenone (DPC).

The CDR3 coding sequence is TGCGCCAGCAGCCAAGACCAGGGTTTGGGCAATCAGCCCCAGCATTTT. This sequence encodes CASSQDQGLGNQPQHF. The gene calls are TRBV4-1 and TRBJ1-5; maybe TRBD1 (5 bases). Germline values: CDR1 MGHRA, CDR2 YSYEKL. V was cut by 0 bases and J by 2 bases, with 11 bases left in between. The CDR3 contains 16 residues.